Below, 27 T cell receptor beta chains from the same sample are listed, as sequenced in a study of blood T cell repertoires in COVID-19. Clones were sequenced by immunoSEQ multiplex PCR, and TCRdb holds only the in-frame ones, with some missing. The sample has more than 70,000 clones; about 90% are singletons. The specimen was peripheral blood. Receptors originate from a woman aged 45-59 years with active or convalescent COVID-19.

Notes on this clone: A read error may account for a junction end that differs from germline. The V call is TRBV28, the J call TRBJ1-3, with 7 bases lining up with TRBD1. CDR1 MDHEN and CDR2 SYDVKM come from the germline V gene. The CDR3 consists of 15 residues. CDR3 in DNA: TGTGCCAGCAGTTTATTCGCAGGGGGTGGAGACACCATATATTTT. It yields the protein CASSLFAGGGDTIYF.

The rearrangement joins TRBV3-1 (or the pseudogene TRBV3-2) to TRBJ2-1; 7 nucleotides align to TRBD2. Germline V gene sequence: CDR1 LGHDT, CDR2 YNNKEL (reference sequence). The CDR3 extends over 15 amino acids. Trimming cost V 4 bases and J 5 bases; bases outside gene matches: 8. The chain's CDR3 is CASSLLGSGHNEQFF. CDR3 coding DNA: TGTGCCAGCAGCCTTCTGGGTAGCGGGCACAATGAGCAGTTCTTC.

This rearrangement joins TRBV4-2 to TRBJ2-1; 12 positions match TRBD2. Germline V gene data show CDR1 as LGHNA and CDR2 as YNFKEQ. This CDR3 region has 19 residues. The V and J ends lost 1 base and 1 base, in that order; junction bases with no gene match: 8. In nucleotides, the CDR3 is TGTGCCAGCAGCCAAGTGACTAGCGGGGGTAGAACGTCCTACAATGAGCAGTTCTTC. Protein: CASSQVTSGGRTSYNEQFF.

This chain links TRBV13 with TRBJ2-2, with TRBD2 as a possible D gene (5 bases). There are 16 residues in the CDR3. The ends were cut back, 5 bases at V and 0 bases at J, with 13 bases in the middle. The V gene's germline CDR1 is PRHDT and CDR2 FYEKMQ (reference sequence). CDR3 protein: CASSPTRLTNTGELFF. CDR3 sequence (DNA): TGTGCCAGCAGCCCAACTAGGTTAACGAACACCGGGGAGCTGTTTTTT.

The chain uses TRBV7-2 and TRBJ2-3, with D possibly being TRBD2 (7 bases). The V end lost 0 bases, the J end lost 6 bases, and 13 bases lay between the germline ends. This CDR3 is built from 15 residues. CDR1 SGHTA and CDR2 FQGNSA come from the germline V gene. The CDR3 nucleotides are TGTGCCAGCAGCTTAGCGGGGGGGGCAGTCGATACGCAGTATTTT. It yields the protein CASSLAGGAVDTQYF.

The V call is TRBV15, the J call TRBJ2-3, with D perhaps matching TRBD2 (5 bases). The germline V and J ends were trimmed by 2 bases and 3 bases, with 15 bases remaining between them. The germline CDR1 and CDR2 sequences are LNHNV and YYDKDF (reference sequence). This CDR3 comprises 16 residues. In nucleotides, the CDR3 is TGTGCCACCAGCAGACCCCAGGAGGTATCGACAGATACGCAGTATTTT. Amino acid sequence: CATSRPQEVSTDTQYF.

This clone appeared a few times. The chain carries TRBV7-2 and TRBJ2-3, with 7 positions matching TRBD2. The CDR3 is 15 residues long. Unmatched junction bases numbered 5, after V lost 5 bases and J lost 0 bases. CDR1 SGHTA and CDR2 FQGNSA come from the germline V gene. The chain's CDR3 is CASSLGGTSTDTQYF. CDR3 nucleotide sequence: TGTGCCAGCAGCCTGGGGGGGACTAGCACAGATACGCAGTATTTT.

Here the CDR3 reads CASSRRTVAGRQETQYF. The CDR3 nucleotides are TGTGCCAGCAGCCGCCGGACGGTAGCGGGGAGACAAGAGACCCAGTACTTC. V gene TRBV11-2 combines with J gene TRBJ2-5; 8 bases map to TRBD2. Germline V lookup: CDR1 SGHAT, CDR2 FQNNGV. CDR3 size: 17 residues. J was trimmed by 2 bases and V by 5 bases; bases with no gene match: 13.

The chain is built from TRBV5-1 and TRBJ2-4; D ambiguous. CDR1 is SGHRS and CDR2 is YFSETQ in the germline V gene. V was pared by 0 bases and J by 0 bases, with 10 bases between. The CDR3 consists of 16 residues. CDR3 in amino acids: CASSLAIDLAKNIQYF. As DNA, the CDR3 is TGCGCCAGCAGCTTGGCGATAGACTTAGCCAAAAACATTCAGTACTTC. The variable domain in full, with the rest retrieved from reference TRBV5-1 and TRBJ2-4, is KAGVTQTPRYLIKTRGQQVTLSCSPISGHRSVSWYQQTPGQGLQFLFEYFSETQRNKGNFPGRFSGRQFSNSRSEMNVSTLELGDSALYLCASSLAIDLAKNIQYFGAGTRLSVL.

This chain connects TRBV6-2 or TRBV6-3 to TRBJ2-1; 12 bases agree with TRBD2. The CDR3 has 15 residues. Germline V gives CDR1 MNHEY, CDR2 SVGEGT. Germline trimming cut 5 bases from V and 4 bases from J; bases unmatched to any gene: 3. The CDR3 reads CASSAGTSGYNEQFF. The CDR3 DNA is TGTGCCAGCAGTGCGGGGACTAGCGGGTACAATGAGCAGTTCTTC.

The sample holds one count of this clone. The chain employs TRBV24-1 and TRBJ1-2, with 7 nucleotides matching TRBD1. Germline V lookup: CDR1 KGHDR, CDR2 SFDVKD. The CDR3 loop spans 15 amino acids. V shed 5 bases, J shed 2 bases, and the junction held 7 bases outside the gene matches. The CDR3 here is CATSAPRGGNYGYTF. The CDR3 nucleotides are TGTGCCACCAGTGCCCCCCGAGGGGGCAACTATGGCTACACCTTC.

This clone came up once. The chain is built from TRBV5-1 and TRBJ2-2, with D uncertain. Germline CDR1 is SGHRS and CDR2 is YFSETQ. The CDR3 runs 11 residues. V was trimmed by 6 bases and J by 6 bases, leaving 6 bases between them. CDR3 in DNA: TGCGCCAGCATCCTCGCCGGGGAGCTGTTTTTT. Translating gives CASILAGELFF.

The rearrangement uses TRBV5-4 and TRBJ2-3, with 9 bases that match TRBD2. Germline-derived CDR1 and CDR2 are SGHNT and YYREEE (reference sequence). This CDR3 spans 16 amino acids. The V and J ends lost 1 base and 3 bases, in that order; junction bases with no gene match: 6. CDR3 protein: CASSLPRLAGTDTQYF. As DNA, the CDR3 is TGTGCCAGCAGCTTGCCCCGCCTAGCGGGGACAGATACGCAGTATTTT.

The gene calls are TRBV7-9 and TRBJ2-1, with 9 bases matching TRBD2. Germline V gives CDR1 SEHNR, CDR2 FQNEAQ (reference sequence). The ends lost 5 bases at V and 3 bases at J; junction bases unmatched: 8. The CDR3 is 16 residues long. This CDR3 is CASSPLSGGLYNEQFF. The DNA of the CDR3 is TGTGCCAGCAGCCCTCTTAGCGGGGGCCTCTACAATGAGCAGTTCTTC.

The chain uses TRBV29-1 and TRBJ2-7; 9 bases map to TRBD1. Germline lookup yields CDR1 SQVTM and CDR2 ANQGSEA. V dropped 4 bases and J dropped 6; count of bases not matched to a gene: 4. The length of the CDR3 is 12 residues. The CDR3 here is CSVGGTGREQYF. CDR3 in DNA: TGCAGCGTTGGAGGGACAGGGCGCGAGCAGTACTTC.

V and J are TRBV2 and TRBJ1-2; no definite D call. This CDR3 has 14 residues. Deletions cut 3 bases from V and 2 bases from J, with 10 bases between. Per the germline V gene, CDR1 is SNHLY and CDR2 is FYNNEI. The CDR3 here is CASSDGNSNYGYTF. The CDR3 DNA reads TGTGCCAGCAGTGATGGTAACAGCAACTATGGCTACACCTTC.

The chain employs TRBV6-2 or TRBV6-3 and TRBJ1-2; 7 bases agree with TRBD1. From germline, CDR1 is MNHEY and CDR2 SVGEGT. This CDR3 region has 14 residues. J lost 7 bases, V lost 5 bases, and 10 bases had no gene match. The CDR3 reads CASSKRGDSFGYTF. CDR3 bases: TGTGCCAGCAGTAAACGAGGGGACAGCTTTGGCTACACCTTC.

This chain connects TRBV10-3 to TRBJ1-3; 7 bases align to TRBD1. Looked up from germline, CDR1 is ENHRY and CDR2 is SYGVKD. The CDR3 is made up of 16 amino acids. Trimming removed 6 bases from V and 0 bases from J; junction bases left unmatched: 8. The CDR3 sequence: CAIRADRAISGNTIYF. In DNA form, the CDR3 reads TGTGCCATCAGGGCCGACAGGGCGATCTCTGGAAACACCATATATTTT.

This clone has a single count. The chain is built from TRBV7-3 and TRBJ2-3, with TRBD2 matching 13 bases. Germline CDR1 and CDR2: SGHTA and FQGTGA. The CDR3 sequence is 17 residues long. The trim removed 6 bases at V and 6 bases at J, leaving 12 bases unmatched. In nucleotides, the CDR3 is TGTGCCAGCAGTCCCCAAGGACTAGCGGGGGTGGGGGATACGCAGTATTTT. As protein: CASSPQGLAGVGDTQYF.

The chain combines TRBV5-1 with TRBJ2-3; 9 bases match TRBD2. V shed 4 bases, J shed 0 bases, and the junction held 6 bases outside the gene matches. Per germline, CDR1 SGHRS and CDR2 YFSETQ. This CDR3 comprises 16 residues. CDR3 sequence (DNA): TGCGCCAGCAGCCGTGGGCTAGCGGGGAGCACAGATACGCAGTATTTT. This sequence encodes CASSRGLAGSTDTQYF.

The chain carries TRBV10-3 and TRBJ2-3; 10 positions agree with TRBD1. CDR3 length: 16 residues. V shed 5 bases and J 1 base; nucleotides not matched to a gene: 6. The germline gives CDR1 ENHRY, CDR2 SYGVKD. The CDR3 here is CAISSGTGVGTDTQYF. The CDR3, as DNA: TGTGCCATCAGTTCCGGGACAGGGGTTGGCACAGATACGCAGTATTTT.

The chain combines TRBV7-6 with TRBJ1-6; 7 bases are shared with TRBD1. The CDR3 has 16 amino acids. The J segment lost 6 bases and the V segment lost 1 base, leaving 6 bases of the junction unmatched. Germline CDR1 reads SGHVS; CDR2 reads FNYEAQ. In DNA form, the CDR3 reads TGTGCCAGCAGCTTAGGGCAGGGGGGCGGTAATTCACCCCTCCACTTT. Translated, it gives CASSLGQGGGNSPLHF.

V and J are TRBV2 and TRBJ1-6, with D uncertain. Trimming left V 6 bases short and J 9 bases short, with 15 bases between. The CDR3 runs 14 residues. The germline V gene has CDR1 SNHLY and CDR2 FYNNEI. The CDR3: CASSSDGGGSPLHF. Written as DNA, the CDR3 is TGTGCCAGCAGCTCAGACGGCGGCGGTTCACCCCTCCACTTT.

The V gene is TRBV5-4, the J gene TRBJ2-5, with 10 bases aligning to TRBD1. The V and J ends lost 4 bases and 4 bases, in that order; junction bases with no gene match: 7. Germline values: CDR1 SGHNT, CDR2 YYREEE (reference sequence). There are 15 residues in the CDR3. CDR3 loop: CASSAGQGRVETQYF. The DNA for the CDR3 is TGTGCCAGCAGCGCGGGACAGGGGCGGGTAGAGACCCAGTACTTC.

The chain couples TRBV14 to TRBJ1-5; 10 nucleotides align to TRBD1. The V gene's germline CDR1 is SGHDN and CDR2 FVKESK. The V segment lost 0 bases and the J segment 3 bases; nucleotides outside the gene matches: 2. The CDR3 consists of 16 residues. The CDR3 DNA is TGTGCCAGCAGCCAAGAAGGACAGGGGGACAATCAGCCCCAGCATTTT. Residues: CASSQEGQGDNQPQHF.

The chain is built from TRBV29-1 and TRBJ2-1; the D is unclear. V lost 4 bases, J lost 3 bases, and 13 bases lay in between. The CDR3 is 14 residues long. Germline V lookup: CDR1 SQVTM, CDR2 ANQGSEA. This chain's CDR3 is CSVVTGSLYNEQFF. The CDR3 nucleotides read TGCAGCGTTGTCACCGGGTCCCTCTACAATGAGCAGTTCTTC.

The chain is built from TRBV10-3 and TRBJ2-2; D gene unclear. Trimming stripped 7 bases from V and 3 bases from J, with 12 bases between. This CDR3 region has 14 residues. Germline values: CDR1 ENHRY, CDR2 SYGVKD. The CDR3 DNA follows: TGTGCCATCACCGGTGGGCAACACACCGGGGAGCTGTTTTTT. This codes for CAITGGQHTGELFF.